This passage covers 2 T cell receptor beta chains from one sample sequenced in a study of T cell responses to AZD1222 COVID-19 vaccine. The data were produced by immunoSEQ multiplex PCR, yet TCRdb's version contains in-frame clones alone and is incomplete. The sample carries 95,000 to 110,000 clones, 90% to 95% recorded once. The source material was peripheral blood, sampled on day 0 of AZD1222 vaccination. These receptors were obtained from an adult in good health.

Remarks on this clone: The junction departs from the called germline gene at one end, perhaps through a read error. J is TRBJ1-5 and V is TRBV4-1; TRBD1 might be the D (6 bases). Germline V gene data show CDR1 as MGHRA and CDR2 as YSYEKL. This CDR3 spans 13 amino acids. In DNA form, the CDR3 reads TGCGCCAGCAGTCAAGGGGGTCACCAGCCCCAGCATTTT. This encodes CASSQGGHQPQHF.

This clone was recorded only once. The chain couples TRBV4-1 to TRBJ2-1; 11 nucleotides agree with TRBD2. V shed 1 base and J 8 bases; nucleotides not matched to a gene: 10. CDR1 and CDR2 from the germline V gene are MGHRA and YSYEKL. The CDR3 runs 17 residues. The CDR3 sequence is CASSQVSGSGRGYEQFF. CDR3 coding DNA: TGCGCCAGCAGCCAAGTTTCTGGTAGCGGGAGGGGGTATGAGCAGTTCTTC.